The following is a T cell receptor beta chain sequence with its context. This clone came up once. The target of this receptor is not known. Base qualities are not provided; no much larger clone lies one nucleotide away. For the CD8 naive samples, CD45RO-negative cells were positively selected for CCR7, yielding a CD45RA+CCR7+ population from which TemRA cells were excluded. The donors were healthy, HIV-negative adults with no recently reported acute infections or vaccinations. All donors were Caucasian adults living in Nashville, Tennessee, USA. After blood collection by leukapheresis, PBMCs were isolated using Ficoll-Histopaque density gradient centrifugation and then cryopreserved in the vapor phase of liquid nitrogen. Analytical flow cytometry was used to check the purity and quantity of every magnetically sorted T cell population. Genomic DNA was isolated from every sorted fraction and measured by UV absorbance on a Nanodrop 2000c.

This sample was included in a study of shared clonotypes between healthy human individuals (dated by TCRdb to 2018 to 2020). About the study as a whole: A couple of women and a few men aged 18 to 49 years were included in the cohort. For each donor, CD4 naive and CD4 memory were each run on three plates, CD8 naive on two plates, and CD8 memory on one plate. To estimate repertoire size and how much clonotype sharing occurs between individuals, the study deeply sequenced the blood TCR repertoires of about five healthy adults. To increase sequencing depth and limit assay-specific biases, TCR repertoire library preparation and sequencing were carried out by different laboratories using diverse techniques. Each donor's leukapheresis produced roughly between roughly 0.85 and 10 billion PBMCs.

Using the deep immunoSEQ assay, multiplex PCR amplified TCR CDR3 regions from genomic DNA. For each cell subset, the extracted genomic DNA was distributed evenly across all wells of several immunoSEQ 96-well plates, and each plate served as one replicate. For sorted subsets, roughly 190 ng of genomic DNA, equivalent to 25,000 to 35,000 T cell genomes, went into each replicate PCR. Purified libraries were measured with a Qubit 3.0 fluorometer, size-checked on a Bioanalyzer 2100, and measured again with the KAPA Library Quantification kit. Every immunoSEQ 96-well plate was sequenced on a dedicated single-read 150-cycle Illumina NextSeq 550 flow cell. From the authors' description of their analysis: Because only junctional sequences without quality scores were contained in the immunoSEQ output, filtering matching that applied to full-length reads could not be performed. To assign V/J genes and CDR3, sequences were annotated against IMGT germline references using PyIR, a Python wrapper for IgBLAST v1.9. Any read was removed if the V/J assignment was weak (E-value above 1e-6), the CDR3 was missing, or the read contained stop codons, out-of-frame junctions, or ambiguous translated residues. V3J clonotypes were defined as sequences sharing the same inferred V gene, J gene, and CDR3 amino acid sequence. Percentage overlap between repertoires was calculated by dividing the number of shared unique clonotypes by the size of the smaller repertoire. Repertoire richness was assessed with RTK rarefaction, the Chao1 estimator, and Recon v2.1 estimates of unobserved clonotypes. For all TCRbeta clonotypes obtained by the gDNA method from a handful of donors, generation probabilities were computed with OLGA. The table comes from immuneACCESS by way of TCRdb, which keeps in-frame sequences with V and J called. Part of the clones is missing from these tables; in studies checked, under half for an unresolved V gene and the rest for unknown reasons. That table is the source of V, J and clone size, and D and trimming were worked out from the DNA. The sample table lists about 2,100,000 clones, about 92% of them with a count of one. The top ten clonotypes cover approximately 1.7% of the sample.

The research as a whole found: Compared with non-shared clonotypes, the clonotypes found in all four sorted-subset donors had higher generation probabilities. Across four donors, roughly 5.4% of naive CD4, more than 3% of naive CD8, roughly 2.2% of memory CD4, and under 0.45% of memory CD8 clonotypes were shared. Rarefaction of sorted-subset datasets indicated incomplete sequencing despite the large sequencing depth. Pairwise subsampling led to the expectation that sequencing depth would affect the degree of clonotype sharing among donors. The genetic and exposure-history diversity represented was limited by the small number of donors. Only blood was sampled, and tissue TCR repertoires likely differ from those in blood. Larger estimated clonotype richness was generally found for naive subsets than for memory subsets.

This TCR came from a man aged 18 to 29 in good health. Some clones in this sample may be carry-over from other donors' samples. Sequences were obtained from naive CD8+ T cells from PBMCs. Interpreted using the paper, the cell subset or site label stands for: CD45RA+CCR7+.

DNA sequence: TGTGCCAGCAGCTTGGACAGGGGGCTTTACTATGGCTACACCTTC. This sequence encodes CASSLDRGLYYGYTF. Recombination connected TRBV7-9 to TRBJ1-2, and TRBD1 matches 11 of the central bases. After removal of 3 bases from V and 3 bases from J, the junction retains 3 bases not matched to a gene. According to the germline V gene (reference sequence), CDR1 reads SEHNR and CDR2 reads FQNEAQ. The CDR3 goes from the cysteine to the phenylalanine over 15 residues. Of the read, only the CDR3 DNA is kept; its 45 bases are in frame from base 1.